The clone carrying this TCR beta chain was picked up a small number of times. CDR1 is SGHTA, CDR2 FQGTGA, per germline. Trimming took 6 bases from V and 3 from J, leaving 17 bases between them. The CDR3 has 15 amino acids. Arm-PCR of CDR3 regions and iRepertoire HTBI primers were used to build TCR beta libraries. TCRdb ran MiXCR on the multiplex PCR reads and lists one entry per CDR3 protein. The repertoire consists of about 660,000 distinct CDR3 sequences, with around 30% occurring once and the leading ten covering 40% to 55%. Indicated time point: persistent/refractory GD, antithyroid drugs over 5 years with positive TRAb. Scientists built the TCR library using RNA that was extracted from PBMCs. The data stem from a study of regulatory T cells in long-lasting Graves disease.

The V and J genes are TRBV7-3 and TRBJ1-1; tentative D call: TRBD1 (5 bases). The clonotype comes from a female donor with Graves disease. Specimen: peripheral blood mononuclear cells (PBMCs), collected when the disease was refractory, from a patient treated with antithyroid drugs. The CDR3 loop reads CASSRGPTGDTEAFF. CDR3 bases: TGTGCCAGCAGTCGAGGTCCAACGGGGGACACTGAAGCTTTCTTT.